This T cell receptor beta chain was profiled in a study of Ad26.COV2.S vaccination and SARS-CoV-2 variants. Some clones are missing from TCRdb's copy, which holds only in-frame ones; the method was immunoSEQ multiplex PCR. The sample lists under 300,000 clones; approximately 88% were seen once. This clone was picked up one time. Its antigen is unidentified. Losses at the gene ends were 6 bases for V and 3 bases for J; bases not matched to a gene: 8. CDR1 is MNHNY and CDR2 is SVGAGI in the germline V gene (reference sequence). CDR3 size: 15 residues. The treatment is: about 20 received Ad26.COV2.S at low or high dose, single or two shots; about five received placebo; per-sample allocation not given. Repertoires come from day 63 after the first vaccine or placebo injection. Adults aged 18-55 years in Boston included the donor. An Ad26 vector that expressed Wuhan-strain SARS-CoV-2 spike constituted the vaccine.

General observations from the study: Vaccinated and placebo-treated recipients had similar non-spike TCR breadth. There was reportedly substantial breadth in spike-specific CD8+ and CD4+ T cell responses after vaccination.

The sequence came from a person aged 18-60 years who received the Ad26.COV2.S COVID-19 vaccine or a placebo. The V and J genes are TRBV6-6 and TRBJ2-7; 10 bases fit TRBD2. Source: peripheral blood, taken in a trial of Ad26.COV2.S vaccine versus placebo. The CDR3 loop reads CASRPGLAGDYEQYV. The CDR3 nucleotides are TGTGCCAGCAGACCGGGGCTAGCGGGAGACTACGAGCAGTACGTC.